This TCR beta chain comes out of a study of post-analysis software for immune sequencing data. Study-level information: Recorded disease courses covered relapsing-remitting, secondary progressive and progressive-relapsing multiple sclerosis. Some patients had no subtype annotation. Whole-study results and caveats: Included in a set of a handful of TRBV segments more frequent in patients than controls were TRBV5-6, TRBV5-1 and TRBV20-1. The authors found that F measure strongly co-clustered same-batch samples. There was significantly lower normalized Chao1 diversity in multiple sclerosis patients than in controls.

At least ten counts were recorded for this clonotype. No antigen is known for it. Each TCR beta cDNA library carried unique molecular identifiers. The T cell input of roughly 0.95 to 10 million gave a few hundred thousand cDNA molecules. TCRdb re-called the PCR reads through MiXCR, storing one row per CDR3 protein. There are a few hundred thousand distinct CDR3 sequences in the sample; around 40% occur only once, and about 12% lies in the top ten. Germline V lookup: CDR1 DFQATT, CDR2 SNEGSKA (reference sequence). The length of the CDR3 is 16 residues. V gave up 8 bases and J gave up 5 bases; unmatched junction bases: 17.

The sequencing input was blood. The clonotype originates from a girl between 10 and 17 years old with multiple sclerosis. The V gene is TRBV20-1, the J gene TRBJ2-5; 10 nucleotides match TRBD1. CDR3 bases: TGCAGTACCACTCCCGGGGACAGGGGAGCTGTGGAGACCCAGTACTTC. This translates into CSTTPGDRGAVETQYF.